Detailed here is one T cell receptor (beta chain). Both 60 Vbeta primers and 13 Jbeta primers went into the PCR. Here immunoSEQ multiplex PCR was the method, and the copy in TCRdb shows in-frame clones only, minus some. The sample shows 75,000 to 95,000 clones, over 75% of them seen only once. The data originate from a study of cytomegalovirus exposure and HLA in healthy donors. CDR3 length: 16 amino acids. CDR1 is LGHNT and CDR2 is FRNRAP in the germline V gene. Trimming pared 6 bases from V and 0 bases from J, leaving 17 bases between. The chain employs TRBV12-5 and TRBJ1-2; D call uncertain. The TCR originated in a man in his forties or fifties in good health and CMV-seronegative. Sequenced material: PBMCs. CDR3 sequence: CASGEEYSSTNYGYTF. In DNA form, the CDR3 reads TGTGCTAGTGGGGAAGAGTACAGCTCAACTAACTATGGCTACACCTTC.